One and the same sample provided the 24 T cell receptor beta chains below, sequenced in a study of T cell changes during pregnancy in multiple sclerosis. TCRdb keeps only in-frame clones here, not all; method: immunoSEQ multiplex PCR. The sample contains about 36,000 clones, about nine tenths of which appear only once. Sequences were derived from CD4+ T cells from peripheral blood mononuclear cells, sampled in the second trimester of pregnancy. All receptors come from a female donor in good health, enrolled as a control in a pregnancy study.

V is TRBV27 and J is TRBJ1-2; D is perhaps TRBD1 (6 bases). Germline lookup yields CDR1 MNHEY and CDR2 SMNVEV (reference sequence). V gave up 2 bases and J gave up 7 bases, with 11 bases separating them. This CDR3 spans 13 amino acids. CDR3 sequence: CASSLQGLGGYTF. CDR3 DNA: TGTGCCAGCAGTTTACAGGGGCTGGGTGGCTACACCTTC.

The V call is TRBV7-3, the J call TRBJ1-1; tentatively, D is TRBD1 (5 bases). This CDR3 has 13 amino acids. The germline V and J ends were trimmed by 6 bases and 1 base, with 9 bases remaining between them. CDR1 and CDR2 (germline): SGHTA, FQGTGA. Here the CDR3 reads CASSSQGNTEAFF. Written as DNA, the CDR3 is TGTGCCAGCAGTTCCCAGGGGAACACTGAAGCTTTCTTT.

V is TRBV11-2 and J is TRBJ2-5; the match to TRBD2 covers 14 bases. V dropped 5 bases and J dropped 1; count of bases not matched to a gene: 6. The CDR3 runs 17 residues. The germline V gene has CDR1 SGHAT and CDR2 FQNNGV. CDR3 DNA: TGTGCCAGCAGCAAAAGACTAGCGGGGGGGATCCAAGAGACCCAGTACTTC. It is translated as CASSKRLAGGIQETQYF.

This clone was detected once. The chain recombines TRBV28 with TRBJ1-5, with a weak D call TRBD1 (5 bases). This CDR3 is built from 16 residues. V dropped 5 bases and J dropped 2 bases, with 16 bases sitting between them. CDR1 and CDR2 (germline): MDHEN, SYDVKM. DNA of the CDR3: TGTGCCAGCAGTCCCTTGGGGGGTGTCGGCAATCAGCCCCAGCATTTT. Its protein product is CASSPLGGVGNQPQHF. The variable domain in full, completed from reference TRBV28 and TRBJ1-5, reads DVKVTQSSRYLVKRTGEKVFLECVQDMDHENMFWYRQDPGLGLRLIYFSYDVKMKEKGDIPEGYSVSREKKERFSLILESASTNQTSMYLCASSPLGGVGNQPQHFGDGTRLSIL.

This chain uses TRBV5-8 with TRBJ2-1; 7 bases map to TRBD2. CDR1 is SGHTS, CDR2 YDEGEE, per germline. The V gene end was trimmed by 4 bases and the J gene end by 8 bases; junction bases not matched to a gene: 9. The CDR3 sequence is 14 residues long. The CDR3 here is CASSVWEGLYEQFF. The CDR3, as DNA: TGTGCCAGCAGCGTGTGGGAGGGCCTATATGAGCAGTTCTTC.

The chain has TRBV5-1 and TRBJ2-7; 14 positions agree with TRBD2. This CDR3 has 15 amino acids. The ends lost 4 bases at V and 5 bases at J; junction bases unmatched: 5. CDR1 and CDR2 from the germline V gene are SGHRS and YFSETQ. CDR3 sequence (DNA): TGCGCCAGCAGCCTCGGGACTAGCGGGAGTCACGAGCAGTACTTC. Protein: CASSLGTSGSHEQYF.

This clone was seen only once. The genes are TRBV2 and TRBJ2-2; 7 bases agree with TRBD1. V was pared by 1 base and J by 1 base, with 3 bases of the junction left unmatched. CDR1 is SNHLY and CDR2 is FYNNEI in the germline V gene. This CDR3 has 16 amino acids. The CDR3 region is CASSEDRGQNTGELFF. The CDR3 coding sequence is TGTGCCAGCAGTGAAGACAGGGGTCAGAACACCGGGGAGCTGTTTTTT.

The V gene is TRBV28, the J gene TRBJ2-7, with D perhaps TRBD1 (5 bases). Trimming pared 8 bases from V and 5 bases from J, leaving 19 bases between. The CDR3 length is 14 residues. Germline loops: CDR1 MDHEN, CDR2 SYDVKM. This CDR3 reads CASQTPPGYNEQYF. CDR3 DNA: TGTGCCAGCCAAACCCCCCCAGGGTATAACGAGCAGTACTTC.

The DNA of the CDR3 is TGCGCCAGCAAGCTACAGGGGGGTTTAGGCGAGCAGTACTTC. Translating gives CASKLQGGLGEQYF. The chain couples TRBV5-1 to TRBJ2-7; 8 bases match TRBD1. The CDR3 loop spans 14 amino acids. V lost 6 bases to trimming and J lost 6 bases; unmatched junction nucleotides: 11. Germline V gene lookup returns CDR1 SGHRS and CDR2 YFSETQ.

The J gene is TRBJ1-4, the V gene TRBV29-1, with D hard to call. Germline CDR1 is SQVTM and CDR2 is ANQGSEA. This CDR3 is built from 14 residues. The V end was cut by 0 bases, the J end by 7 bases, with 12 bases between. The CDR3 spells CSVEEAGKSEKLFF. The CDR3 bases are TGCAGCGTTGAAGAAGCGGGGAAATCTGAAAAACTGTTTTTT.

This chain links TRBV27 with TRBJ1-5, with D tentatively TRBD1 (5 bases). V dropped 3 bases and J dropped 1 base, with 13 bases sitting between them. CDR3 length equals 16 residues. Germline CDR1 MNHEY, CDR2 SMNVEV (reference sequence). CDR3 sequence: CASSLRGFPSNQPQHF. The CDR3 region has the DNA TGTGCCAGCAGTTTGCGGGGGTTCCCGAGCAATCAGCCCCAGCATTTT.

This clone was counted once. Just one base apart from a much larger clone, this may be a read error. This sample includes further DNA sequences coding for the same CDR3. The chain carries TRBV19 and TRBJ2-2; 10 bases are a match to TRBD2. This CDR3 contains 14 residues. Germline V gene data show CDR1 as LNHDA and CDR2 as SQIVND (reference sequence). The CDR3, as DNA: TGTGCTAGTAGACAGCGGGAGGGCCTAGGGGAGCTGTTTTTT. This encodes CASRQREGLGELFF.

This chain links TRBV2 with TRBJ1-1; 7 bases line up with TRBD1. In germline, CDR1 is SNHLY, CDR2 FYNNEI. There are 13 residues in the CDR3. Losses at the gene ends were 7 bases for V and 4 bases for J; bases not matched to a gene: 6. The CDR3 coding sequence is TGTGCCAGCAATCCGGACAGGTCCACTGAAGCTTTCTTT. Amino acids: CASNPDRSTEAFF. The full variable domain, completed using reference TRBV2 and TRBJ1-1, is EPEVTQTPSHQVTQMGQEVILRCVPISNHLYFYWYRQILGQKVEFLVSFYNNEISEKSEIFDDQFSVERPDGSNFTLKIRSTKLEDSAMYFCASNPDRSTEAFFGQGTRLTVV.

The chain employs TRBV15 and TRBJ1-5; 8 bases are a match to TRBD1. Germline loops: CDR1 LNHNV, CDR2 YYDKDF (reference sequence). V lost 4 bases and J lost 6; bases outside the gene matches: 8. This CDR3 is built from 15 residues. The CDR3 DNA sequence: TGTGCCACCAGCATAAGGACAGGGTTGGGTCAGCCCCAGCATTTT. This translates into CATSIRTGLGQPQHF.

The V call is TRBV6-5, the J call TRBJ2-3; no firm D call. Trimming shortened V by 4 bases and J by 5 bases, and 7 bases separated the two germline ends. Germline loops: CDR1 MNHEY, CDR2 SVGAGI. The CDR3 loop spans 12 amino acids. CDR3 in amino acids: CASSSTGDTQYF. The CDR3 bases are TGTGCCAGCAGTTCGACTGGAGATACGCAGTATTTT.

The chain has TRBV28 and TRBJ1-2; TRBD1 agrees at 7 bases. Trimming at V came to 3 bases and at J to 4 bases, leaving 11 bases not matched to a gene. There are 16 residues in the CDR3. CDR1 and CDR2 (germline): MDHEN, SYDVKM. CDR3 DNA: TGTGCCAGCAGTTTCCCTCGACAGGGACGGACCTATGGCTACACCTTC. Protein sequence: CASSFPRQGRTYGYTF.

This chain links TRBV30 with TRBJ2-1, with TRBD2 as a possible D gene (6 bases). V lost 5 bases and J lost 7, with 21 bases in between. Germline V gives CDR1 GTSNPN, CDR2 SVGIG (reference sequence). The CDR3 loop spans 15 amino acids. The CDR3 sequence is CAWSARDLRLNEQFF. The CDR3 DNA reads TGTGCCTGGTCCGCCAGGGACTTGCGATTAAATGAGCAGTTCTTC.

The chain is built from TRBV18 and TRBJ2-7; D gene ambiguous. The CDR3 runs to 14 residues. Germline CDR1 and CDR2: KGHSH and LQKENI. V was trimmed by 3 bases and J by 2 bases, leaving 11 bases between them. The CDR3 sequence is CASSPGPIAYEQYF. Written as DNA, the CDR3 is TGTGCCAGCTCACCGGGCCCAATCGCCTACGAGCAGTACTTC. Filled out from reference TRBV18 and TRBJ2-7, the complete variable domain reads NAGVMQNPRHLVRRRGQEARLRCSPMKGHSHVYWYRQLPEEGLKFMVYLQKENIIDESGMPKERFSAEFPKEGPSILRIQQVVRGDSAAYFCASSPGPIAYEQYFGPGTRLTVT.

The chain uses TRBV7-9 and TRBJ1-2; D call uncertain. The CDR3 contains 13 residues. Germline lookup yields CDR1 SEHNR and CDR2 FQNEAQ (reference sequence). V was shortened by 6 bases and J by 4 bases, with 12 bases between the two germline ends. In DNA, the CDR3 is TGTGCCAGCAGTTCAGACATCACCTATGGCTACACCTTC. It is translated as CASSSDITYGYTF. The full variable domain, with the rest looked up from reference TRBV7-9 and TRBJ1-2, is DTGVSQNPRHKITKRGQNVTFRCDPISEHNRLYWYRQTLGQGPEFLTYFQNEAQLEKSRLLSDRFSAERPKGSFSTLEIQRTEQGDSAMYLCASSSDITYGYTFGSGTRLTVV.

The J gene is TRBJ1-5, the V gene TRBV28; TRBD1 matches 10 bases. Trimming at V came to 6 bases and at J to 3 bases, leaving 8 bases not matched to a gene. Germline V gene sequence: CDR1 MDHEN, CDR2 SYDVKM. The CDR3 consists of 16 residues. CDR3 in DNA: TGTGCCAGCAGGGACATGGACAGGGGGGCCAATCAGCCCCAGCATTTT. It codes for CASRDMDRGANQPQHF.

This chain links TRBV18 with TRBJ2-7; weak D call: TRBD2 (5 bases). The V end lost 5 bases, the J end lost 2 bases, and 16 bases lay between the germline ends. This CDR3 is built from 15 residues. Germline lookup yields CDR1 KGHSH and CDR2 LQKENI. This CDR3 reads CASSALRDPTYEQYF. DNA for the CDR3: TGTGCCAGCTCAGCCCTCCGGGATCCAACCTACGAGCAGTACTTC.

The chain employs TRBV11-2 and TRBJ2-5; TRBD1 might be the D (6 bases). The CDR3 has 13 residues. The V end was cut by 6 bases, the J end by 7 bases, with 15 bases between. The germline V gene has CDR1 SGHAT and CDR2 FQNNGV. CDR3 bases: TGTGCCAGCAGTCTAACAGGGTCCGTGACCCAGTACTTC. This translates into CASSLTGSVTQYF.

The chain combines TRBV9 with TRBJ2-1, with 7 bases matching TRBD2. Germline assignment: CDR1 SGDLS and CDR2 YYNGEE. The CDR3 totals 18 residues. The ends lost 0 bases at V and 0 bases at J; junction bases unmatched: 9. The CDR3 DNA follows: TGTGCCAGCAGCGTAGGCCGAGCGGGAACGAGCTCCTACAATGAGCAGTTCTTC. Amino acid sequence: CASSVGRAGTSSYNEQFF.

The rearrangement uses TRBV7-8 and TRBJ1-3; weak D call: TRBD1 (5 bases). The germline V and J ends were trimmed by 1 base and 4 bases, with 17 bases remaining between them. The CDR3 is made up of 17 amino acids. The germline CDR1 and CDR2 sequences are SGHVS and FQNEAQ. CDR3 region: CASSLGSAAGKGNTIYF. In DNA, the CDR3 is TGTGCCAGCAGCTTAGGATCCGCGGCAGGGAAAGGAAACACCATATATTTT. Using reference TRBV7-8 and TRBJ1-3 for the parts outside the CDR3, the full variable domain is GAGVSQSPRYKVAKRGQDVALRCDPISGHVSLFWYQQALGQGPEFLTYFQNEAQLDKSGLPSDRFFAERPEGSVSTLKIQRTQQEDSAVYLCASSLGSAAGKGNTIYFGEGSWLTVV.